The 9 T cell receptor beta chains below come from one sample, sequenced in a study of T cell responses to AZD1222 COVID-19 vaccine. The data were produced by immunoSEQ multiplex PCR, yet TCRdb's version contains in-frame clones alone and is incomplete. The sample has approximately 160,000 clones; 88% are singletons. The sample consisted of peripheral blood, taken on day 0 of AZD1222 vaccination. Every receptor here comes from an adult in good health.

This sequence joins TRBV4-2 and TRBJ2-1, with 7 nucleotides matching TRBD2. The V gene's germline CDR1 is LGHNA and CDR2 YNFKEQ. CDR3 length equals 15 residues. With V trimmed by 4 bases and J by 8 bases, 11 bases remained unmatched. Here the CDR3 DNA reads TGTGCCAGCAGCCCCTCAGCGGGGAACATAGATGAGCAGTTCTTC. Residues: CASSPSAGNIDEQFF.

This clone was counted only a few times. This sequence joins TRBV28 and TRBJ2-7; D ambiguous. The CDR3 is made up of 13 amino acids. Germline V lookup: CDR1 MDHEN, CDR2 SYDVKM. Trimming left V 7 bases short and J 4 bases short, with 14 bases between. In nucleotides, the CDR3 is TGTGCCAGCACCAGGTCTTTTGCGTACGAGCAGTACTTC. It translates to CASTRSFAYEQYF.

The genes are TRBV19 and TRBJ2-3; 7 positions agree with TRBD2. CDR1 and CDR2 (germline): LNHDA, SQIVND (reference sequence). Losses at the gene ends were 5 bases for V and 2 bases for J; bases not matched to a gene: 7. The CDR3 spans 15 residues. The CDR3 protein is CASSEAGSYTDTQYF. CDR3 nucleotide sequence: TGTGCCAGTAGTGAAGCGGGATCCTACACAGATACGCAGTATTTT.

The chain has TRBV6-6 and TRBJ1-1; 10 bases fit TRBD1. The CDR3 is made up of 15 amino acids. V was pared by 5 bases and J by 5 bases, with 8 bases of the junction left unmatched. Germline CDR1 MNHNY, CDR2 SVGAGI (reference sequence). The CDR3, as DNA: TGTGCCAGCAGTACTCGACAGGGGGCATGGACTGAAGCTTTCTTT. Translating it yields CASSTRQGAWTEAFF.

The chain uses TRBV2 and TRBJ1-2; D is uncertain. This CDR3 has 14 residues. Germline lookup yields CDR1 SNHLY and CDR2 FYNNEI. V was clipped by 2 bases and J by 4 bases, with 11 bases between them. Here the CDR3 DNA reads TGTGCCAGCAGTGAATTAAGGCTGTCCTATGGCTACACCTTC. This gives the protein CASSELRLSYGYTF.

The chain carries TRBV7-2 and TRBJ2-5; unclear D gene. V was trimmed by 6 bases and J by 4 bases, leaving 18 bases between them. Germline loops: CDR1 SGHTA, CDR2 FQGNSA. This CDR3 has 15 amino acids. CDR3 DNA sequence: TGTGCCAGCAGTCTCGGGCGGACCCGAGGAGAGACCCAGTACTTC. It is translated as CASSLGRTRGETQYF. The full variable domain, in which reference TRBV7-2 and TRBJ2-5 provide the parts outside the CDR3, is GAGVSQSPSNKVTEKGKDVELRCDPISGHTALYWYRQSLGQGLEFLIYFQGNSAPDKSGLPSDRFSAERTGGSVSTLTIQRTQQEDSAVYLCASSLGRTRGETQYFGPGTRLLVL.

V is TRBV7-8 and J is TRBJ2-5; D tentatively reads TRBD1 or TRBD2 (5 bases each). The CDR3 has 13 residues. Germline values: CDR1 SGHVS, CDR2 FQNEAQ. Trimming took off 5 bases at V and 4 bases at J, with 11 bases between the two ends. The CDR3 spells CASSLGTGETQYF. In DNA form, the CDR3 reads TGTGCCAGCAGCCTCGGGACGGGAGAGACCCAGTACTTC. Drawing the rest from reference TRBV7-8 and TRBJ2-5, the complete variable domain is GAGVSQSPRYKVAKRGQDVALRCDPISGHVSLFWYQQALGQGPEFLTYFQNEAQLDKSGLPSDRFFAERPEGSVSTLKIQRTQQEDSAVYLCASSLGTGETQYFGPGTRLLVL.

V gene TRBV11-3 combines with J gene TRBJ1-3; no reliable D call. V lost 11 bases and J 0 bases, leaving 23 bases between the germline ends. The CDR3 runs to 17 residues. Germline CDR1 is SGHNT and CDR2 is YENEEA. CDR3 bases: TGTGCCCCCCCTCCCGGGGTTAACTCGGACTCTGGAAACACCATATATTTT. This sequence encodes CAPPPGVNSDSGNTIYF.

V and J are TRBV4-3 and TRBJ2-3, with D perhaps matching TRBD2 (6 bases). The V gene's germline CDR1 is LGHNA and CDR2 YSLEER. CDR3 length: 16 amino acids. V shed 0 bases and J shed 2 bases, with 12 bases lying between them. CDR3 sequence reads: CASSQEEGGYTDTQYF. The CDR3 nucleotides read TGCGCCAGCAGCCAAGAGGAGGGAGGCTACACAGATACGCAGTATTTT.